This entry lists 9 T cell receptor beta chains sequenced from one sample in a study of control samples from healthy donors and cancer patients. Sequencing used immunoSEQ multiplex PCR; TCRdb keeps in-frame clones, though not all of them. The sample holds some 200,000 clones, roughly 91% seen once. Sequenced sample: blood. The receptors come from a woman aged 25-40 years in good health.

The chain carries TRBV6-2 or TRBV6-3 and TRBJ2-7, with 10 nucleotides matching TRBD1. The CDR3 runs to 15 residues. The trim removed 6 bases at V and 6 bases at J, leaving 11 bases unmatched. CDR1 is MNHEY and CDR2 is SVGEGT in the germline V gene. Written as DNA, the CDR3 is TGTGCCAGCAGCCCCCCCGGGACAGGGGTACGCGAGCAGTACTTC. It translates to CASSPPGTGVREQYF.

The rearrangement joins TRBV18 to TRBJ2-1, with D unclear. CDR3 size: 16 residues. Trimming shortened V by 0 bases and J by 0 bases, and 9 bases separated the two germline ends. Germline V lookup: CDR1 KGHSH, CDR2 LQKENI. The DNA for the CDR3 is TGTGCCAGCTCACCACCGGTACAAAGCTCCTACAATGAGCAGTTCTTC. This encodes CASSPPVQSSYNEQFF.

J is TRBJ1-5 and V is TRBV28; D is unresolved. CDR3 length: 15 amino acids. CDR1 MDHEN and CDR2 SYDVKM come from the germline V gene. Trimming cost V 2 bases and J 0 bases, with 8 bases left between them. The CDR3 protein is CASSLRLYSNQPQHF. The CDR3 nucleotides read TGTGCCAGCAGTTTACGGCTGTATAGCAATCAGCCCCAGCATTTT.

This sequence joins TRBV2 and TRBJ2-7, with D tentatively TRBD1 (5 bases). Trimming took 7 bases from V and 2 from J, leaving 12 bases between them. Germline V lookup: CDR1 SNHLY, CDR2 FYNNEI. The CDR3 runs to 13 residues. Here the CDR3 DNA reads TGTGCCAGCAAGGGGAACGGCCCCTACGAGCAGTACTTC. As protein: CASKGNGPYEQYF.

The rearrangement joins TRBV27 to TRBJ1-2; 10 bases fit TRBD1. This CDR3 is built from 16 residues. Germline V gene data show CDR1 as MNHEY and CDR2 as SMNVEV (reference sequence). The V and J ends lost 5 bases and 0 bases, in that order; junction bases with no gene match: 6. Written as DNA, the CDR3 is TGTGCCAGCAGTACCGGACAGGGGGTCTCTAACTATGGCTACACCTTC. Its translation: CASSTGQGVSNYGYTF.

The rearrangement links TRBV5-6 to TRBJ1-3; maybe TRBD1 (5 bases). Germline assignment: CDR1 SGHDT and CDR2 YYEEEE. The CDR3 spans 14 residues. The V end was cut by 2 bases, the J end by 6 bases, with 12 bases between. The CDR3 sequence is CASSFFGHENTIYF. CDR3 bases: TGTGCCAGCAGCTTCTTCGGACACGAAAACACCATATATTTT.

The V and J genes are TRBV27 and TRBJ1-3; D unclear. The CDR3 contains 15 residues. Trimming cost V 2 bases and J 0 bases, with 8 bases left between them. Germline lookup yields CDR1 MNHEY and CDR2 SMNVEV (reference sequence). The CDR3 here is CASSLRRASGNTIYF. As DNA, the CDR3 is TGTGCCAGCAGTTTAAGGAGGGCCTCTGGAAACACCATATATTTT.

The chain recombines TRBV7-6 with TRBJ2-5; 7 bases map to TRBD2. Germline V gene data show CDR1 as SGHVS and CDR2 as FNYEAQ. This CDR3 comprises 15 residues. V gave up 0 bases and J gave up 1 base; unmatched junction bases: 2. The CDR3 loop reads CASSLAPGGQETQYF. The CDR3 coding sequence is TGTGCCAGCAGCTTAGCGCCGGGGGGCCAAGAGACCCAGTACTTC.

The rearrangement joins TRBV29-1 to TRBJ2-7; D may match TRBD1 or TRBD2 (5 bases each). CDR1 is SQVTM, CDR2 ANQGSEA, per germline. V was cut by 7 bases and J by 0 bases, with 16 bases left in between. The CDR3 totals 14 residues. In DNA, the CDR3 is TGCAGCGGTGTCCCGGGACGGAGCTCCTACGAGCAGTACTTC. Its translation: CSGVPGRSSYEQYF.